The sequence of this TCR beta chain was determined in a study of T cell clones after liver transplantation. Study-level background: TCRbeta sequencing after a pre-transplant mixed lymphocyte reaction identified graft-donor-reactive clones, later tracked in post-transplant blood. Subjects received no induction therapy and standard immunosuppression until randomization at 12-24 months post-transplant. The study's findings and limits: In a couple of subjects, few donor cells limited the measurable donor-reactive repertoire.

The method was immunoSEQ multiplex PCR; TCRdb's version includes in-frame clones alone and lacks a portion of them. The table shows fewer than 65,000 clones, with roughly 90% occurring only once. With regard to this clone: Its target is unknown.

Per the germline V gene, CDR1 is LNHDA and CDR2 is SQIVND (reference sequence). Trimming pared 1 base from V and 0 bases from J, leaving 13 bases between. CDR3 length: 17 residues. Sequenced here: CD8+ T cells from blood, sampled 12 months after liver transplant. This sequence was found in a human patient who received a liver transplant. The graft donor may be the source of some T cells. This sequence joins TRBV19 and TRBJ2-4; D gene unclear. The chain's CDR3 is CASSIGSHRGAKNIQYF. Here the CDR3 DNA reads TGTGCCAGTAGTATAGGGTCCCACCGTGGAGCCAAAAACATTCAGTACTTC. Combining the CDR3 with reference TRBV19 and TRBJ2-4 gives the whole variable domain DGGITQSPKYLFRKEGQNVTLSCEQNLNHDAMYWYRQDPGQGLRLIYYSQIVNDFQKGDIAEGYSVSREKKESFPLTVTSAQKNPTAFYLCASSIGSHRGAKNIQYFGAGTRLSVL.